This is a list of T cell receptor beta chains from one sample in a study of CD8+CD57+ T cells in acquired aplastic anemia. TCRdb re-called the reads through MiXCR, storing one row per CDR3 protein. Among some 180,000 distinct CDR3 sequences listed, 63% were seen once. Sequencing input: sorted CD4+, CD8+, or CD8+CD57+ T cells (not recorded which) from PBMCs. The receptors stem from a human donor with aplastic anemia. Both conserved end residues are part of each CDR3. A D gene is named only where the DNA matches it firmly. Where a row states a size, it is once, few, many or the class of an expanded clone; other rows omit it.

clone_size d_call j_call v_call cdr3_aa cdr3_nt
- TRBD2 TRBJ2-3 TRBV20-1 CGARASGLSTDTQYF TGCGGTGCTAGGGCTAGCGGTCTTAGCACAGATACGCAGTATTTT
- - TRBJ1-2 TRBV2 CASSEGGVAGYGYTF TGTGCCAGCAGTGAAGGAGGTGTGGCGGGCTATGGCTACACCTTC
- TRBD1 TRBJ2-7 TRBV6-5 CASSYFGTGYEQYF TGTGCCAGCAGTTATTTTGGGACAGGCTACGAGCAGTACTTC
once - TRBJ1-2 TRBV2 CASQKDLANYGYTF TGTGCCAGCCAAAAAGATCTAGCTAACTATGGCTACACCTTC
- - TRBJ2-3 TRBV27 CASSLLGDTQYF TGTGCCAGCAGTTTGTTGGGGGATACGCAGTATTTT
- TRBD2 TRBJ2-3 TRBV2 CASSDLTSGGTDTKYF TGTGCCAGCAGTGACCTGACTAGCGGGGGTACAGATACGAAGTATTTT
- - TRBJ1-6 TRBV24-1 CATSSPGGSPLHF TGTGCCACCAGTTCTCCCGGCGGTTCACCCCTCCACTTT
- - TRBJ1-1 TRBV25-1 CASSEGYRDEAFF TGTGCCAGCAGTGAAGGTTACAGGGACGAAGCTTTCTTT
- - TRBJ1-6 TRBV5-5 CASSLGWDRLTSPLHF TGTGCCAGCAGCTTGGGTTGGGACCGACTAACTTCACCCCTCCACTTT
few TRBD1 TRBJ2-7 TRBV29-1 CSVGDSSYEQYF TGCAGCGTTGGGGACAGCTCCTACGAGCAGTACTTC
few - TRBJ2-3 TRBV7-7 CASSSQGTDTQYF TGTGCCAGCAGTTCACAGGGAACAGATACGCAGTATTTT
- TRBD1 TRBJ1-2 TRBV9 CASSVDPGQKIPNYGYTF TGTGCCAGCAGCGTAGACCCGGGACAGAAGATCCCTAACTATGGCTACACCTTC
few - TRBJ2-5 TRBV20-1 CSARNGSQYF TGCAGTGCTAGAAATGGGTCCCAGTACTTC
- - TRBJ1-1 TRBV24-1 CATSDFNTEAFF TGTGCCACCAGTGACTTCAACACTGAAGCTTTCTTT
few TRBD1 TRBJ1-6 TRBV15 CATSSRQGENSPLHF TGTGCCACCAGCAGCAGACAGGGCGAGAATTCACCCCTCCACTTT
- - TRBJ1-3 TRBV7-3 CASSFLGKWNTIYF TGTGCCAGCAGCTTCCTGGGTAAATGGAACACCATATATTTT
- TRBD1 TRBJ1-6 TRBV7-9 CASSFGTGSSPLHF TGTGCCAGCAGCTTTGGGACAGGGAGTTCACCCCTCCACTTT
- - TRBJ2-5 TRBV10-3 CAISESGGNQETQYF TGTGCCATCAGTGAGTCGGGGGGTAACCAAGAGACCCAGTACTTC
- - TRBJ1-3 TRBV10-3 CAISEWIAGNTIYF TGTGCCATCAGTGAGTGGATCGCTGGAAACACCATATATTTT
- - TRBJ2-7 TRBV2 CASSEAAISALYEQYF TGTGCCAGCAGTGAAGCGGCCATCTCCGCGCTCTACGAGCAGTACTTC
many - TRBJ1-6 TRBV6-1 CASSRTHNWRNSPLHF TGTGCCAGCAGTCGGACCCATAACTGGCGCAATTCACCCCTCCACTTT
- - TRBJ2-4 TRBV12-3/TRBV12-4 CASSLVGIDIQYF TGTGCCAGCAGTTTAGTTGGTATAGACATTCAGTACTTC
once - TRBJ2-1 TRBV10-1 CASSGGSGSYNEQFF TGCGCCAGCAGTGGGGGATCGGGCTCCTACAATGAGCAGTTCTTC
- - TRBJ1-4 TRBV7-2 CASSPNSNEKLFF TGTGCCAGCAGCCCAAACAGTAATGAAAAACTGTTTTTT
- - TRBJ1-3 TRBV2 CASSKGGSGNTIYF TGTGCCAGCAGTAAAGGGGGATCTGGAAACACCATATATTTT
- - TRBJ2-1 TRBV27 CASSLQHYNEQFF TGTGCCAGCAGTCTACAGCACTACAATGAGCAGTTCTTC
- - TRBJ2-6 TRBV2 CASSLRGVGEAF TGTGCCAGCAGCTTAAGGGGGGTCGGTGAAGCTTTC
few - TRBJ1-5 TRBV15 CATSRDTGGSNQPQHF TGTGCCACCAGCAGAGATACCGGGGGTAGCAATCAGCCCCAGCATTTT
- - TRBJ2-1 TRBV10-3 CAISGWASYNEQFF TGTGCCATCAGTGGCTGGGCTAGTTACAATGAGCAGTTCTTC
- TRBD1 TRBJ1-2 TRBV7-6 CASSGTGRTGYTF TGTGCCAGCAGCGGGACAGGGAGGACGGGTTACACCTTC
- - TRBJ2-7 TRBV7-8 CASSRDSGYEQYF TGTGCCAGCAGCCGTGACTCGGGGTACGAGCAGTACTTC
- - TRBJ2-3 TRBV2 CASSETETDTQYF TGTGCCAGCAGCGAGACGGAGACAGATACGCAGTATTTT
- - TRBJ2-7 TRBV7-9 CASSLKRSTGTLGEQYF TGTGCCAGCAGCTTAAAAAGATCCACCGGGACTCTGGGGGAGCAGTACTTC
- TRBD1 TRBJ2-1 TRBV7-3 CASSLGWDRPNEQFF TGTGCCAGCAGCTTAGGCTGGGACAGACCCAATGAGCAGTTCTTC
- - TRBJ1-1 TRBV2 CASSEGDTNTEAFF TGTGCCAGCAGTGAGGGGGACACGAACACTGAAGCTTTCTTT
many - TRBJ1-2 TRBV3-1 CASSQGRGRGYTF TGTGCCAGCAGCCAGGGAAGGGGAAGGGGCTACACCTTC
- - TRBJ1-1 TRBV2 CASRGSEAFF TGTGCCAGCCGGGGGAGTGAAGCTTTCTTT
- TRBD1 TRBJ2-7 TRBV5-1 CASSFVQGNEQYF TGCGCCAGCAGCTTCGTACAGGGGAACGAGCAGTACTTC
- - TRBJ2-7 TRBV5-1 CASSSRDPVGEQYF TGCGCCAGCAGCTCCCGGGACCCGGTGGGAGAGCAGTACTTC
- - TRBJ2-1 TRBV15 CATSATGEQFF TGTGCCACCAGCGCCACTGGTGAGCAGTTCTTC
- - TRBJ2-3 TRBV24-1 CATSLPRGSTDTQYF TGTGCCACCAGCCTACCTAGGGGCAGCACAGATACGCAGTATTTT
- TRBD1 TRBJ2-7 TRBV7-3 CASSLTGTGPYEQYF TGTGCCAGCAGCCTAACCGGGACAGGACCTTACGAGCAGTACTTC
- TRBD1 TRBJ2-7 TRBV2 CASSALQGNSYEQYF TGTGCCAGCAGTGCCCTACAGGGGAATTCCTACGAGCAGTACTTC
once TRBD2 TRBJ2-5 TRBV7-2 CASSLSQRGRWETQYF TGTGCCAGCAGCTTAAGTCAGCGGGGGCGGTGGGAGACCCAGTACTTC
- - TRBJ2-7 TRBV15 CATSRPSGSYEQYF TGTGCCACCAGCAGACCCTCGGGCTCCTACGAGCAGTACTTC
- TRBD2 TRBJ2-1 TRBV2 CASSGPSGGDNEQFF TGTGCCAGCAGTGGACCTAGCGGGGGCGACAATGAGCAGTTCTTC
many - TRBJ1-2 TRBV5-4 CASSPGREGGYTF TGTGCCAGCAGCCCCGGCAGGGAGGGCGGCTACACCTTC
- - TRBJ2-3 TRBV5-8 CASRGGTGSTDTQYF TGTGCCAGCAGGGGGGGTACAGGAAGCACAGATACGCAGTATTTT
- TRBD1 TRBJ1-2 TRBV7-2 CASSSPGTADGYGYTF TGTGCCAGCAGCTCCCCCGGGACAGCCGATGGCTATGGCTACACCTTC
- - TRBJ2-5 TRBV20-1 CSARDQGETQYF TGCAGTGCTAGAGATCAGGGGGAGACCCAGTACTTC
few TRBD1 TRBJ2-7 TRBV28 CASRIDRASSYEQYF TGTGCCAGCAGGATTGACAGGGCGAGCTCCTACGAGCAGTACTTC
- - TRBJ1-1 TRBV2 CASSETGRQAFF TGTGCCAGCAGTGAGACGGGGCGTCAAGCTTTCTTT
- TRBD1 TRBJ1-1 TRBV10-3 CATSYDRGTEAFF TGTGCCACCAGTTACGACAGGGGCACTGAAGCTTTCTTT
- TRBD1 TRBJ1-1 TRBV20-1 CSARGFLDRQTGNTEAFF TGCAGTGCTAGAGGGTTCCTGGACAGGCAAACGGGGAACACTGAAGCTTTCTTT
once - TRBJ1-5 TRBV19 CASSKVPTGNQPQHF TGTGCCAGTAGTAAGGTCCCGACTGGCAATCAGCCCCAGCATTTT